The rows below give T cell receptor beta chains drawn from one sample of a study of monozygotic twins with inflammatory bowel disease. For each CDR3 protein, TCRdb gives one entry from its re-call of the 5' RACE reads, without DNA. Found here are around 220,000 distinct CDR3 sequences; the top ten clones hold roughly 7.1%. The sample was blood. The origin of the receptors is a human donor with ulcerative colitis or Crohn's disease, or a healthy co-twin of an affected twin (not recorded which). Each CDR3 is given with its conserved first and last residue.

cdr3_length j_call v_call cdr3_aa
13 TRBJ1-1 TRBV6-5 CASTRQGNTEAFF
14 TRBJ1-2 TRBV28 CASSFRQQYYGYTF
14 TRBJ2-1 TRBV5-1 CASSSWTGVNEQFF
16 TRBJ2-2 TRBV3-1 CASSQGVRGRTGELFF
18 TRBJ2-5 TRBV5-1 CASSLNPLGTASQETQYF
16 TRBJ2-1 TRBV10-3 CAISEVSGSSYNEQFF
16 TRBJ2-2 TRBV11-2 CASSLPREGNTGELFF
15 TRBJ2-5 TRBV7-8 CASSLETSGQETQYF
16 TRBJ1-3 TRBV9 CASSTRQGSSGNTIYF
14 TRBJ2-5 TRBV28 CASSLSGSPETQYF
15 TRBJ1-1 TRBV4-2 CASSREGGDRAEAFF
14 TRBJ2-1 TRBV29-1 CSARQGAGGNEQFF
16 TRBJ2-7 TRBV7-9 CASSSSQGTEAYEQYF
13 TRBJ2-1 TRBV6-5 CASRASRVNEQFF
13 TRBJ2-2 TRBV7-2 CASSSHPGVELFF
14 TRBJ2-7 TRBV7-9 CASSPRERGYEQYF
14 TRBJ1-5 TRBV28 CASSLSSNSRAVHF
13 TRBJ1-5 TRBV10-3 CAITAEGGQPQHF
13 TRBJ1-1 TRBV20-1 CSAPRTGETEAFF
13 TRBJ1-1 TRBV25-1 CASRREGLTEAFF
15 TRBJ2-4 TRBV12-3/TRBV12-4 CASSLSIPTGDIQYF
12 TRBJ1-3 TRBV2 CASSEETRTGSF
15 TRBJ1-2 TRBV3-1 CASSPTTAYLYGYTF
15 TRBJ1-2 TRBV4-3 CASSPSGRGVYGYTF
12 TRBJ1-2 TRBV5-1 CASSLEGFLYTF
17 TRBJ1-1 TRBV7-2 CASSHPSGGQRNTEAFF
16 TRBJ1-2 TRBV20-1 CSAPPPGQGARYGYTF
15 TRBJ1-1 TRBV19 CASSQEDRVWTEAFF
16 TRBJ2-3 TRBV10-3 CAMRALGGRGTDTQYF
16 TRBJ2-3 TRBV6-1 CASRVGASGYTDTQYF
16 TRBJ2-7 TRBV5-6 CASSYRTGGYVNEQYF
13 TRBJ1-1 TRBV7-2 CASSVRVYTEAFF
15 TRBJ2-2 TRBV20-1 CSARPGGLNTGELFF
14 TRBJ1-2 TRBV7-9 CASSLGTGTYGYTF
13 TRBJ2-7 TRBV19 CASSTRTGYEQYF
15 TRBJ2-1 TRBV20-1 CSATFLAGAYNEQFF
14 TRBJ2-3 TRBV7-6 CASSPTPSTDTQYF
15 TRBJ1-1 TRBV5-1 CASSLIDREGTEAFF
15 TRBJ2-1 TRBV20-1 CSASSGQGWFGEQFF
14 TRBJ2-7 TRBV12-3/TRBV12-4 CASSFEYGDIEQYF
14 TRBJ2-4 TRBV7-9 CASTQGGVGNIQYF
15 TRBJ2-7 TRBV6-5 CASSYAGLGSYEQYF
15 TRBJ2-3 TRBV12-3/TRBV12-4 CASSLGQGGADTQYF
15 TRBJ2-6 TRBV12-3/TRBV12-4 CASRQQGAGANVLTF
13 TRBJ2-3 TRBV29-1 CSVATGGRDTQYF
14 TRBJ2-3 TRBV5-1 CASRSTGETDTQYF
12 TRBJ1-2 TRBV7-2 CASSTGIYGYTF
15 TRBJ2-5 TRBV7-3 CASSLTGSGKETQYF
15 TRBJ2-3 TRBV7-3 CASSLQPVAGDTQYF
13 TRBJ2-1 TRBV28 CASSLGDFSEQFF
14 TRBJ2-7 TRBV5-1 CASSTSGGAEEQYF